This T cell receptor (beta chain) was identified in a study of blood T cell repertoires in COVID-19. Study as a whole: Sites in the United States, Italy and Spain provided acute and convalescent COVID-19 samples. T cells, B-cell-depleted T cells, or PBMCs provided the cDNA or gDNA that served as material.

The CDR3 length is 17 residues. V was cut by 0 bases and J by 4 bases, with 17 bases left in between. Germline CDR1 SGHDT, CDR2 YYEEEE. Study processing details: It was from reference gene primer amplification that nucleated cell counts were estimated. Here immunoSEQ multiplex PCR was the method, and the copy in TCRdb shows in-frame clones only, minus some. V and J calls and clone size are those listed in that table; D and trimming were worked out from the DNA. The sample contains hundreds of thousands of clones, roughly 90% of which appear only once. Sequences were obtained from peripheral blood. This receptor was obtained from a woman aged 25-40 years with active or convalescent COVID-19. This chain connects TRBV5-6 to TRBJ1-5; no clear D. The CDR3 loop reads CASSLGGFSQRNQPQHF. As DNA, the CDR3 is TGTGCCAGCAGCTTGGGAGGGTTCTCCCAGAGGAATCAGCCCCAGCATTTT.